This T cell receptor beta chain was sequenced in a study of control samples from healthy donors and cancer patients. Clones were sequenced by immunoSEQ multiplex PCR, and TCRdb holds only the in-frame ones, with some missing. The profile shows some 150,000 clones, roughly 95% of them singletons. The CDR3 has 14 amino acids. V lost 6 bases, J lost 2 bases, and 13 bases lay in between. Germline-derived CDR1 and CDR2 are MNHEY and SVGAGI. The source material was blood. The rearrangement uses TRBV6-5 and TRBJ1-2; a possible D gene is TRBD1 (5 bases). The sequence derives from a woman aged 25 to 39 in good health. The CDR3, as DNA: TGTGCCAGCAGCCGCGACAGAGAGAACTATGGCTACACCTTC. As protein: CASSRDRENYGYTF.